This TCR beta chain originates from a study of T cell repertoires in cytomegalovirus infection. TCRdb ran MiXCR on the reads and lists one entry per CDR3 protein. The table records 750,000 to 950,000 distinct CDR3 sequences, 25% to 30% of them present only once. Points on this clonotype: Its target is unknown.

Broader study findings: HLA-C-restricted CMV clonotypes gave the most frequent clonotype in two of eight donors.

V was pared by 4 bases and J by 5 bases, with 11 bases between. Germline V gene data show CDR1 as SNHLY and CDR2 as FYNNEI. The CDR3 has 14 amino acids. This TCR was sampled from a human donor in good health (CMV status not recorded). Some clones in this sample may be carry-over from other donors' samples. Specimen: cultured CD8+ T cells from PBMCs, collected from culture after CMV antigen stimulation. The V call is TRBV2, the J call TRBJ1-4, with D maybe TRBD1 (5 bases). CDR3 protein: CASSGGDSNEKLFF. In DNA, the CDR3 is TGTGCCAGCAGTGGGGGCGACTCGAATGAAAAACTGTTTTTT. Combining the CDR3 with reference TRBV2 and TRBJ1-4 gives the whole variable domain EPEVTQTPSHQVTQMGQEVILRCVPISNHLYFYWYRQILGQKVEFLVSFYNNEISEKSEIFDDQFSVERPDGSNFTLKIRSTKLEDSAMYFCASSGGDSNEKLFFGSGTQLSVL.